The source of this TCR beta chain is a study of cytomegalovirus exposure and HLA in healthy donors. Regarding the study as a whole: A later analysis, which compared TCR beta chains of equal frequency, found the HLA-associated ones more clonally expanded. The study assumed roughly uniform donor sequencing depth for presence/absence analyses. Differences between HLA loci emerged in a later analysis of TCR association rates, with DRB1 most and HLA-C fewest.

PCR involved 60 Vbeta and 13 Jbeta primers. Assay used: immunoSEQ multiplex PCR; TCRdb lists only in-frame clones, some missing. The profile shows 85,000 to 110,000 clones, approximately 72% of them singletons. Remarks on this clone: What it binds is unknown.

CDR1 and CDR2 from the germline V gene are MNHGY and SVAAGI. Germline trimming cut 0 bases from V and 4 bases from J; bases unmatched to any gene: 7. The CDR3 loop spans 16 amino acids. The receptor was isolated from a woman aged 50 to 65 in good health and CMV-seronegative. The sequenced sample consisted of PBMCs. The chain is built from TRBV6-9 and TRBJ1-2, with TRBD1 matching 8 bases. The CDR3 here is CASSYSTRQGIYGYTF. The CDR3 region has the DNA TGTGCCAGCAGTTATTCAACCAGACAGGGGATCTATGGCTACACCTTC.